Below, 26 T cell receptor beta chains from the same sample are listed, as sequenced in a study of human T cells and chemical hapten exposure. The time point here: healthy volunteer bleed at 2 weeks. Whole blood that had not been fractionated was the source of extracted total RNA. TCRdb independently ran MiXCR on the RACE reads; one entry per CDR3 protein. The sample shows some 120,000 distinct CDR3 sequences, roughly 9% of them seen only once. Material: whole blood. These TCRs come from a male donor in good health. Some clones in this sample may be carry-over from other donors' samples.

The chain combines TRBV5-1 with TRBJ1-6; D not certain. CDR3 size: 14 residues. The ends were cut back, 0 bases at V and 5 bases at J, with 6 bases in the middle. In germline, CDR1 is SGHRS, CDR2 YFSETQ. CDR3 bases: TGCGCCAGCAGCTTGGACACGGATAATTCACCCCTCCACTTT. It codes for CASSLDTDNSPLHF. Filled out from reference TRBV5-1 and TRBJ1-6, the complete variable domain reads KAGVTQTPRYLIKTRGQQVTLSCSPISGHRSVSWYQQTPGQGLQFLFEYFSETQRNKGNFPGRFSGRQFSNSRSEMNVSTLELGDSALYLCASSLDTDNSPLHFGNGTRLTVT.

The sample holds a few counts of this clonotype. The chain is built from TRBV5-1 and TRBJ2-7, with D possibly matching TRBD1 (6 bases). The CDR3 runs 13 residues. Germline CDR1 is SGHRS and CDR2 is YFSETQ. Deletions cut 8 bases from V and 3 bases from J, with 15 bases between. The CDR3 reads CARPRQESYEQYF. The CDR3 DNA reads TGCGCCAGGCCACGACAGGAGAGCTACGAGCAGTACTTC.

This clonotype was seen at least ten times. This CDR3 is CASSVGRASYNEQFF. The CDR3 DNA reads as TGTGCCAGCAGTGTCGGTAGGGCTTCCTACAATGAGCAGTTCTTC. The chain uses TRBV2 and TRBJ2-1, with D unclear. The CDR3 runs 15 residues. V lost 4 bases and J lost 1, with 11 bases in between. Germline V gives CDR1 SNHLY, CDR2 FYNNEI.

This clonotype was picked up a small number of times. V usage is TRBV20-1 and J usage is TRBJ1-6; possibly TRBD1 for D (6 bases). V was pared by 6 bases and J by 9 bases, with 18 bases between. Germline assignment: CDR1 DFQATT and CDR2 SNEGSKA (reference sequence). The CDR3 consists of 14 residues. CDR3 bases: TGCAGTGCCAGTGTGGGGGGCCGGAGTTCACCCCTCCACTTT. Its translation: CSASVGGRSSPLHF.

This clonotype was observed a handful of times. The chain carries TRBV2 and TRBJ1-3; D is unclear. The CDR3 is made up of 13 amino acids. Germline CDR1 SNHLY, CDR2 FYNNEI. The germline V and J ends were trimmed by 1 base and 4 bases, with 5 bases remaining between them. CDR3 region: CASSEVYGNTIYF. CDR3 nucleotide sequence: TGTGCCAGCAGTGAAGTGTACGGAAACACCATATATTTT.

The sample holds a few counts of this clonotype. V and J are TRBV11-2 and TRBJ2-5; 10 bases are a match to TRBD1. The CDR3 covers 13 residues. Germline CDR1 and CDR2: SGHAT and FQNNGV. V gave up 8 bases and J gave up 9 bases; unmatched junction bases: 9. CDR3 nucleotides: TGTGCCAGCTCCTTGGACAGGGGGAGTGCCCAGTACTTC. Residues: CASSLDRGSAQYF. Full variable domain (remainder filled in from reference TRBV11-2 and TRBJ2-5): EAGVAQSPRYKIIEKRQSVAFWCNPISGHATLYWYQQILGQGPKLLIQFQNNGVVDDSQLPKDRFSAERLKGVDSTLKIQPAKLEDSAVYLCASSLDRGSAQYFGPGTRLLVL.

This clonotype was detected a few times. The chain has TRBV6-1 and TRBJ2-5, with 9 bases lining up with TRBD2. The germline CDR1 and CDR2 sequences are MNHNS and SASEGT. Trimming removed 2 bases from V and 5 bases from J; junction bases left unmatched: 18. This CDR3 spans 19 amino acids. CDR3 sequence reads: CASSEFKASGTFIRETQYF. The DNA for the CDR3 is TGTGCCAGCAGTGAATTTAAGGCTAGCGGGACCTTCATTCGGGAGACCCAGTACTTC.

This clonotype has only a few counts. The chain carries TRBV12-3 or TRBV12-4 and TRBJ2-1; 8 bases fit TRBD2. V was pared by 3 bases and J by 3 bases, with 7 bases of the junction left unmatched. The CDR3 sequence is 16 residues long. In nucleotides, the CDR3 is TGTGCCAGCAGTTTCGTACTAGCGGAGATCTACAATGAGCAGTTCTTC. This encodes CASSFVLAEIYNEQFF.

V is TRBV20-1 and J is TRBJ2-1; 10 bases match TRBD2. The CDR3 is made up of 16 amino acids. Germline V gives CDR1 DFQATT, CDR2 SNEGSKA (reference sequence). V was pared by 2 bases and J by 3 bases, with 7 bases of the junction left unmatched. CDR3 bases: TGCAGTGCTAGAATGTTAGCGGGAGGCGTCTACAATGAGCAGTTCTTC. This encodes CSARMLAGGVYNEQFF.

This clonotype appeared many times. V is TRBV18 and J is TRBJ1-1, with 10 nucleotides matching TRBD1. Germline V CDR1 and CDR2: KGHSH, LQKENI. CDR3 size: 13 residues. V lost 3 bases to trimming and J lost 11 bases; unmatched junction nucleotides: 6. The CDR3 region has the DNA TGTGCCAGCTCACCTACAGACAGGGGGCCGGCTTTCTTT. Translation gives CASSPTDRGPAFF.

V and J are TRBV28 and TRBJ1-5; D is uncertain. This CDR3 has 13 amino acids. V lost 6 bases and J lost 1, with 7 bases in between. The germline V gene has CDR1 MDHEN and CDR2 SYDVKM. The chain's CDR3 is CASRAVSNQPQHF. In DNA form, the CDR3 reads TGTGCCAGCAGGGCGGTCAGCAATCAGCCCCAGCATTTT.

V and J are TRBV29-1 and TRBJ2-7; a weak D match, TRBD2 (6 bases). With 5 bases removed from V and 5 bases from J, the gap between germline ends came to 19 bases. The CDR3 contains 14 residues. Germline CDR1 and CDR2: SQVTM and ANQGSEA. DNA of the CDR3: TGCAGCGTTCAAGGGGCGGGGAGGAACGACGAGCAGTACTTC. Protein product: CSVQGAGRNDEQYF.

This clonotype was counted a few times. The chain combines TRBV4-3 with TRBJ2-7; TRBD1 agrees at 7 bases. After removal of 5 bases from V and 5 bases from J, the junction contained 15 bases not matched to a gene. The germline CDR1 and CDR2 sequences are LGHNA and YSLEER. CDR3 length equals 16 residues. The CDR3 DNA is TGCGCCAGCAGCGTGGACGGACAGGTCGATGTCCACGAGCAGTACTTC. Protein sequence: CASSVDGQVDVHEQYF.

This clonotype has only a few counts. The chain joins TRBV12-3 or TRBV12-4 to TRBJ1-2, with 7 bases identical to TRBD1. The CDR3 is 17 amino acids. V lost 3 bases, J lost 3 bases, and 13 bases stayed unmatched. As DNA, the CDR3 is TGTGCCAGCAGTTTTTACAGGGGATTTTTGTTATACTATGGCTACACCTTC. Amino acid sequence: CASSFYRGFLLYYGYTF.

This clonotype was recorded many times. Its ends do not fully match the called genes, so a read error is possible. The genes are TRBV7-2 and TRBJ2-7, with TRBD1 matching over 10 bases. Germline V gene sequence: CDR1 SGHTA, CDR2 FQGNSA. This CDR3 is built from 13 residues. The CDR3 DNA is TGTGCCAGCAGCTTAGTCGACAGGGGGCCAAAGCACTTC. Residues: CASSLVDRGPKHF.

The table lists this clonotype with a few counts. The V gene is TRBV3-1, the J gene TRBJ1-1; perhaps TRBD1 as D (5 bases). Germline loops: CDR1 LGHDT, CDR2 YNNKEL (reference sequence). The CDR3 runs to 14 residues. The V end lost 2 bases, the J end lost 1 base, and 8 bases lay between the germline ends. The CDR3 DNA reads as TGTGCCAGCAGCCAACAGGGAGCGAACACTGAAGCTTTCTTT. It codes for CASSQQGANTEAFF. Complete variable domain (other parts from reference TRBV3-1 and TRBJ1-1): DTAVSQTPKYLVTQMGNDKSIKCEQNLGHDTMYWYKQDSKKFLKIMFSYNNKELIINETVPNRFSPKSPDKAHLNLHINSLELGDSAVYFCASSQQGANTEAFFGQGTRLTVV.

This clonotype was detected ten times or more. The gene calls are TRBV4-2 and TRBJ2-7; weak D call: TRBD1 (6 bases). V dropped 0 bases and J dropped 0 bases, with 12 bases sitting between them. The CDR3 has 16 amino acids. Per germline, CDR1 LGHNA and CDR2 YNFKEQ. The CDR3 DNA sequence: TGTGCCAGCAGCCAAGATCTAGGGGACAACTCCTACGAGCAGTACTTC. It translates to CASSQDLGDNSYEQYF.

This chain's CDR3 is CSVEDFDRENTEAFF. The CDR3, as DNA: TGCAGCGTTGAAGATTTTGATAGGGAGAACACTGAAGCTTTCTTT. The chain links TRBV29-1 to TRBJ1-1, with D uncertain. This CDR3 is built from 15 residues. V was pared by 0 bases and J by 1 base, with 12 bases between. Germline assignment: CDR1 SQVTM and CDR2 ANQGSEA. The complete variable domain, with remaining parts taken from reference TRBV29-1 and TRBJ1-1, reads SAVISQKPSRDICQRGTSLTIQCQVDSQVTMMFWYRQQPGQSLTLIATANQGSEATYESGFVIDKFPISRPNLTFSTLTVSNMSPEDSSIYLCSVEDFDRENTEAFFGQGTRLTVV.

This clonotype was found many times. The CDR3 region has the DNA TGTGCCATCAGTGAACGGGCGCCGAACACTGAAGCTTTCTTT. It yields the protein CAISERAPNTEAFF. This chain links TRBV10-3 with TRBJ1-1; D is unclear. The CDR3 covers 14 residues. The V gene lost 3 bases and the J gene lost 1 base, with 9 bases spanning the gap. Per germline, CDR1 ENHRY and CDR2 SYGVKD.

V and J are TRBV30 and TRBJ2-3; 8 bases line up with TRBD2. V shed 0 bases and J 9 bases; nucleotides not matched to a gene: 14. Germline lookup yields CDR1 GTSNPN and CDR2 SVGIG (reference sequence). The CDR3 totals 16 residues. CDR3 DNA sequence: TGTGCCTGGAGTGTACGAGTGGCGGGAGGCAAGAAAACGCAGTATTTT. This translates into CAWSVRVAGGKKTQYF.

This chain links TRBV7-2 with TRBJ1-5; no clear D. The length of the CDR3 is 13 residues. Deletions cut 5 bases from V and 2 bases from J, with 7 bases between. Germline V CDR1 and CDR2: SGHTA, FQGNSA. The CDR3 sequence: CASSPVRNQPQHF. In nucleotides, the CDR3 is TGTGCCAGCAGCCCAGTCCGCAATCAGCCCCAGCATTTT.

To note about this clonotype: One base away lies a much larger clone, so this may be a sequencing read error. V usage is TRBV20-1 and J usage is TRBJ1-5; perhaps TRBD1 as D (5 bases). Per germline, CDR1 DFQATT and CDR2 SNEGSKA (reference sequence). Trimming took 4 bases from V and 3 from J, leaving 16 bases between them. This CDR3 comprises 15 residues. The CDR3 DNA follows: TGCAGTGCTACACAGGCAAGGGTTAACAATCAGCCCCAGCATTTT. Amino acids: CSATQARVNNQPQHF.

The rearrangement uses TRBV20-1 and TRBJ2-1; 8 bases are shared with TRBD2. Germline V gene data show CDR1 as DFQATT and CDR2 as SNEGSKA (reference sequence). The CDR3 sequence is 14 residues long. This CDR3 reads CSTRRSGMYNEQFF. CDR3 DNA: TGCAGCACGAGACGTAGCGGGATGTACAATGAGCAGTTCTTC.

In its sample, this clonotype was seen a few times. The chain uses TRBV7-2 and TRBJ2-5, with D unclear. V was cut by 1 base and J by 6 bases, with 6 bases left in between. Germline V lookup: CDR1 SGHTA, CDR2 FQGNSA. This CDR3 has 12 amino acids. CDR3 bases: TGTGCCAGCAGCTTAGACAGACAGACCCAGTACTTC. Protein: CASSLDRQTQYF.

This clonotype has only a few counts. The chain combines TRBV4-2 with TRBJ2-1; 13 positions match TRBD2. J was trimmed by 0 bases and V by 4 bases; bases with no gene match: 9. This CDR3 region has 19 residues. Germline V gene sequence: CDR1 LGHNA, CDR2 YNFKEQ. The CDR3 DNA follows: TGTGCCAGCAGCCCGGCCGGGACTAGCGGGATGAGCTCCTACAATGAGCAGTTCTTC. The encoded protein is CASSPAGTSGMSSYNEQFF.

Worth noting for this clonotype: A much larger clone differs from this one at a single base, so this may be a read error. The chain recombines TRBV7-9 with TRBJ2-1; a possible D gene is TRBD2 (6 bases). The CDR3 covers 18 residues. CDR1 SEHNR and CDR2 FQNEAQ come from the germline V gene (reference sequence). The V end was cut by 4 bases, the J end by 6 bases, with 25 bases between. CDR3 nucleotide sequence: TGTGCCAGCAGCTCCCTCATGGGTTCAGCGGGCGAGTTCAATGAGCAGTTCTTC. Protein product: CASSSLMGSAGEFNEQFF.